The rows below give T cell receptor beta chains drawn from one sample of a study of T cell responses to AZD1222 COVID-19 vaccine. Assay: immunoSEQ multiplex PCR; the TCRdb copy retains only in-frame clones and omits some. Of 80,000 to 100,000 clones listed, around 89% were seen once; the top ten hold over 6.5%. The input for sequencing was peripheral blood, taken on day 0 of AZD1222 vaccination. The receptors were sampled from an adult in good health. CDR3s include the opening cysteine and the closing phenylalanine or tryptophan. The order of the fields is J gene, V gene, clone size, CDR3 length, D gene, CDR3 DNA, CDR3 protein. D genes are given only for firm matches. Size is omitted from some rows. Given values are once, few, many or a class for expanded clones.

TRBJ1-3 TRBV18 NA 15 NA TGTGCCAGCTCCATGTCCCCGAGCTCTGGAAACACCATATATTTT CASSMSPSSGNTIYF
TRBJ1-3 TRBV5-5 NA 14 NA TGTGCCAGCAGCTGGGGGTCCTCTGGAAACACCATATATTTT CASSWGSSGNTIYF
TRBJ1-2 TRBV7-2 NA 14 TRBD1 TGTGCCAGCAGCTTTTCAGACAGGGGATATGGCTACACCTTC CASSFSDRGYGYTF
TRBJ1-5 TRBV18 NA 14 NA TGTGCCAGCTCACCGCAGGGAAGTGATCAGCCCCAGCATTTT CASSPQGSDQPQHF
TRBJ2-5 TRBV13 NA 11 NA TGTGCCAGCAGCTTGGAAGAGACCCAGTACTTC CASSLEETQYF
TRBJ2-7 TRBV7-9 medium-sized 14 NA TGTGCCAGCAGCCTCACGGGGGTTAACTACGAGCAGTACTTC CASSLTGVNYEQYF
TRBJ1-1 TRBV28 NA 17 TRBD1 TGTGCCAGCAGTTGGACCACAGGGGGCCGTAGTGAAACTGAAGCTTTCTTT CASSWTTGGRSETEAFF
TRBJ1-6 TRBV6-2/TRBV6-3 NA 12 NA TGTGCCAGCAGCCCTACGAATTCACCCCTCCACTTT CASSPTNSPLHF
TRBJ2-1 TRBV4-2 NA 16 TRBD2 TGTGCCAGCAGCCCCGGACTAGCGGGAGGGTACAATGAGCAGTTCTTC CASSPGLAGGYNEQFF
TRBJ2-6 TRBV18 NA 22 TRBD1 TGTGCCAGCTCACCCGAAGCGACCACAGGGGGCATGAGAAACTCTGGGGCCAACGTCCTGACTTTC CASSPEATTGGMRNSGANVLTF
TRBJ2-7 TRBV7-3 NA 13 NA TGTGCCAGCAGCTTATCAGGGGGGAACGAGCAGTACTTC CASSLSGGNEQYF
TRBJ2-7 TRBV28 NA 12 NA TGTGCCAGCTCCCCCTTGGTTGGTAACCTTATCTTC CASSPLVGNLIF
TRBJ1-6 TRBV4-3 NA 15 NA TGCGCCAGCAGCCAGGCTGGGGACGGACGATCACCCCTCCACTTT CASSQAGDGRSPLHF
TRBJ2-3 TRBV6-5 NA 15 NA TGTGCCAGCAGCCCAACCCCTTACAGCACAGATACGCAGTATTTT CASSPTPYSTDTQYF
TRBJ1-2 TRBV7-2 NA 15 TRBD1 TGTGCCAGCAGGTACCCAGGGACAGGGAACTATGGCTACACCTTC CASRYPGTGNYGYTF
TRBJ2-2 TRBV7-2 NA 13 NA TGTGCCGGGGGGCGGGGGAGCACCGGGGAGCTGTTTTTT CAGGRGSTGELFF
TRBJ2-1 TRBV9 NA 14 TRBD2 TGTGCCAGCAGCGTAGACGGCGGGAGCGGTGAGCAGTTCTTC CASSVDGGSGEQFF
TRBJ2-7 TRBV5-4 NA 14 TRBD1 TGTGCCAGCAGACGAGACAGGGGGCCCTACGAGCAGTACTTC CASRRDRGPYEQYF
TRBJ2-1 TRBV20-1 NA 15 TRBD2 TGCAGTGCTAGTTCTAGCGGGATTGCCTACAATGAGCAGTTCTTC CSASSSGIAYNEQFF
TRBJ1-6 TRBV7-6 NA 16 TRBD1 TGTGCCAGCAGCTTGCAAAATGCCGGGACAGCTTCACCCCTCCACTTT CASSLQNAGTASPLHF
TRBJ2-7 TRBV9 NA 15 NA TGTGCCAGCAGCGTAGGGGGAAGCAACTCCTACGAGCAGTACTTC CASSVGGSNSYEQYF
TRBJ2-7 TRBV6-5 NA 15 NA TGTGCCAGCAGTTACTCGGCAGGGAGTCGGGACGAGCAGTACTTC CASSYSAGSRDEQYF